The rows below give T cell receptor beta chains drawn from one sample of a study of blood T cell repertoires in COVID-19. Sequencing was performed with immunoSEQ multiplex PCR; in TCRdb, only in-frame clones are kept and a portion is missing. The sample lists hundreds of thousands of clones; 85% to 90% were seen once. Sequencing was carried out using peripheral blood. The receptors were sampled from a man aged 80 or over with acute or convalescent COVID-19. CDR3s include the opening cysteine and the closing phenylalanine or tryptophan. D genes are given only for firm matches. Not every row has a clone size; where given, it reads once, few, many or a size class.

NA,TRBJ1-5,TRBV2,NA,CASCQLADNQPQHF,TGTGCCAGCTGCCAGTTGGCGGATAATCAGCCCCAGCATTTT
NA,TRBJ2-2,TRBV19,TRBD2,CASNKLAGGTGELFF,TGTGCCAGTAACAAACTAGCGGGGGGGACCGGGGAGCTGTTTTTT
NA,TRBJ1-1,TRBV28,NA,CASSLGQNTEAFF,TGTGCCAGCAGCTTGGGACAGAACACTGAAGCTTTCTTT
NA,TRBJ2-6,TRBV24-1,NA,CATGQGSGANVLTF,TGTGCCACCGGGCAGGGTTCTGGGGCCAACGTCCTGACTTTC
NA,TRBJ2-1,TRBV28,NA,CASSRLVNEQFF,TGTGCCAGCAGTAGACTAGTCAATGAGCAGTTCTTC
NA,TRBJ1-2,TRBV6-4,NA,CASSDRPGAISNYGYTF,TGTGCCAGCAGTGACCGGCCAGGGGCAATATCTAACTATGGCTACACCTTC
NA,TRBJ1-1,TRBV29-1,TRBD1,CSGNRGAEAFF,TGCAGCGGCAACAGGGGAGCTGAAGCTTTCTTT
once,TRBJ1-1,TRBV23-1,NA,CASSQSPRGDRSPEAFF,TGCGCCAGCAGTCAATCCCCGCGGGGGGATAGGTCTCCTGAAGCTTTCTTT
few,TRBJ1-5,TRBV6-2/TRBV6-3,NA,CASSFGTYGTFSNQPQHF,TGTGCCAGCAGTTTCGGGACATATGGAACCTTCAGCAATCAGCCCCAGCATTTT
NA,TRBJ2-5,TRBV10-3,NA,CAISETRDVETQYF,TGTGCCATCAGTGAGACTCGAGATGTCGAGACCCAGTACTTC
NA,TRBJ2-3,TRBV2,TRBD2,CASSLREIRDTQYF,TGTGCCAGCAGTTTGCGGGAGATTAGGGATACGCAGTATTTT
NA,TRBJ1-6,TRBV11-2,NA,CASSLALNSPLHF,TGTGCCAGCAGCTTAGCTTTAAATTCACCCCTCCACTTT
NA,TRBJ2-3,TRBV7-9,NA,CASSSSGSTDTQYF,TGTGCCAGCAGCAGCTCCGGGTCCACAGATACGCAGTATTTT
NA,TRBJ1-3,TRBV5-6,NA,CASSSRGNSGNTIYF,TGTGCCAGCAGCTCCAGGGGCAACTCTGGAAACACCATATATTTT
NA,TRBJ2-5,TRBV11-2,NA,CASSFDRSETQYF,TGTGCCAGCAGCTTTGACAGGTCTGAGACCCAGTACTTC
NA,TRBJ2-2,TRBV18,TRBD1,CASSPPYPGGILGGELFF,TGTGCCAGCTCACCACCTTACCCAGGGGGCATCCTCGGCGGGGAGCTGTTTTTT
NA,TRBJ2-2,TRBV27,TRBD2,CASSSRLAGGTGELFF,TGTGCCAGCAGTTCAAGACTAGCGGGAGGCACCGGGGAGCTGTTTTTT
NA,TRBJ2-2,TRBV24-1,NA,CATSHKFTGELFF,TGTGCCACCAGTCACAAGTTCACCGGGGAGCTGTTTTTT
once,TRBJ1-6,TRBV4-3,NA,CASSQDGSRGGNSPLHF,TGCGCCAGCAGCCAAGATGGTAGTAGGGGTGGGAATTCACCCCTCCACTTT
NA,TRBJ2-3,TRBV6-1,NA,CASSEGWARTDTQYF,TGTGCCAGCAGTGAAGGATGGGCGCGAACAGATACGCAGTATTTT
NA,TRBJ2-2,TRBV3-1/TRBV3-2,NA,CASSRGTGELFF,TGTGCCAGCAGCCGAGGAACCGGGGAGCTGTTTTTT
NA,TRBJ1-3,TRBV30,NA,CAWAPVGNTIYF,TGTGCCTGGGCTCCGGTCGGAAACACCATATATTTT
NA,TRBJ2-3,TRBV7-2,NA,CASSLALIGGATNTDTQYF,TGTGCCAGCAGCTTAGCGCTAATTGGGGGGGCGACGAACACAGATACGCAGTATTTT
NA,TRBJ2-7,TRBV6-5,TRBD2,CASRRGSRDIYEQYF,TGTGCCAGCAGGCGGGGGTCGCGCGACATCTACGAGCAGTACTTC
NA,TRBJ1-6,TRBV11-2,NA,CASSLEGGANSPLHF,TGTGCCAGCAGCTTAGAGGGGGGTGCCAATTCACCCCTCCACTTT
NA,TRBJ2-5,TRBV7-8,NA,CASSFRWAQQTKETQYF,TGTGCCAGCAGCTTTCGGTGGGCGCAGCAAACGAAAGAGACCCAGTACTTC
NA,TRBJ2-5,TRBV18,TRBD1,CASSPRLTGSAQETQYF,TGTGCCAGCTCACCGCGGTTGACAGGGTCGGCTCAAGAGACCCAGTACTTC
NA,TRBJ2-2,TRBV12-3/TRBV12-4,NA,CASSRLNTGELFF,TGTGCCAGCAGTCGACTAAACACCGGGGAGCTGTTTTTT
NA,TRBJ1-3,TRBV6-5,NA,CASRAGGSSGNTIYF,TGTGCCAGCAGGGCCGGGGGGAGCTCTGGAAACACCATATATTTT
NA,TRBJ2-2,TRBV4-1,NA,CASSQDGQGRGELFF,TGCGCCAGCAGCCAAGATGGTCAAGGGAGGGGGGAGCTGTTTTTT
NA,TRBJ2-5,TRBV3-1/TRBV3-2,NA,CASDAYSGETQYF,TGTGCCAGCGACGCATATAGCGGAGAGACCCAGTACTTC
once,TRBJ2-5,TRBV6-5,TRBD1,CASSYSTGGRETQYF,TGTGCCAGCAGTTACTCGACAGGGGGGAGAGAGACCCAGTACTTC
NA,TRBJ1-1,TRBV19,TRBD1,CASSDDRGRGAFF,TGTGCCAGTAGTGACGACAGGGGGCGGGGAGCTTTCTTT
NA,TRBJ1-2,TRBV14,TRBD1,CASSQVQGARTGGYTF,TGTGCCAGCAGCCAAGTCCAGGGGGCGAGGACGGGTGGCTACACCTTC
NA,TRBJ1-2,TRBV5-1,TRBD1,CASSLATGIDYGYTF,TGCGCCAGCAGCTTGGCGACAGGGATCGACTATGGCTACACCTTC
NA,TRBJ1-1,TRBV18,NA,CASSQSEVRGSNTEAFF,TGTGCCAGCTCGCAATCCGAGGTCAGGGGCTCGAACACTGAAGCTTTCTTT
NA,TRBJ2-3,TRBV23-1,TRBD1,CAGRQGAYKDTQYF,TGCGCCGGGAGACAGGGGGCGTATAAAGATACGCAGTATTTT
NA,TRBJ2-7,TRBV7-9,TRBD1,CASSVGQGPYEQYF,TGTGCCAGCAGCGTTGGACAGGGGCCCTACGAGCAGTACTTC
NA,TRBJ1-2,TRBV4-3,TRBD1,CASSPGQGLTNYGYTF,TGCGCCAGCAGCCCCGGACAGGGACTTACCAACTATGGCTACACCTTC
NA,TRBJ1-5,TRBV15,TRBD1,CATSPLRQGRGNQPQHF,TGTGCCACCAGTCCGCTCCGACAGGGTAGGGGCAATCAGCCCCAGCATTTT
NA,TRBJ2-4,TRBV19,TRBD2,CASGTSGRVSAKNIQYF,TGTGCCAGCGGGACTAGCGGGAGGGTCTCAGCCAAAAACATTCAGTACTTC
NA,TRBJ2-5,TRBV7-9,TRBD1,CASSSVIGGETQYF,TGTGCCAGCAGCAGTGTGATAGGGGGCGAGACCCAGTACTTC
NA,TRBJ1-1,TRBV6-6,TRBD1,CASSRTGGIGWTEAFF,TGTGCCAGCAGCCGGACAGGGGGCATAGGATGGACTGAAGCTTTCTTT
NA,TRBJ2-7,TRBV28,TRBD2,CASSLPQGGRYEQYF,TGTGCCAGCAGTTTACCCCAGGGCGGGAGGTACGAGCAGTACTTC
NA,TRBJ1-1,TRBV3-1/TRBV3-2,NA,CASSQGGANTEAFF,TGTGCCAGCAGCCAAGGCGGGGCCAACACTGAAGCTTTCTTT
once,TRBJ2-5,TRBV5-4,TRBD1,CASSSSRGLRETQYF,TGTGCCAGCAGCTCGAGCAGGGGGCTTCGGGAGACCCAGTACTTC
NA,TRBJ2-7,TRBV7-6,TRBD2,CASSLAPGTSGGNSYEQYF,TGTGCCAGCAGCTTAGCCCCCGGGACTAGCGGGGGAAACTCCTACGAGCAGTACTTC